The entry below gives a single T cell receptor (beta chain) sequence along with its context. Its antigen is unknown. The data originate from a study of cytomegalovirus exposure and HLA in healthy donors. Findings of the study overall: TCR beta chains numbering 164 were designated cytomegalovirus-associated.

The V end lost 2 bases, the J end lost 0 bases, and 15 bases lay between the germline ends. The CDR3 totals 16 residues. Sequenced by immunoSEQ multiplex PCR; TCRdb stores in-frame clones only, minus some. The table lists roughly 120,000 clones, around 89% of them singletons. The specimen was PBMCs. This rearrangement joins TRBV5-3 to TRBJ2-7; TRBD2 is a possible D gene (7 bases). Being an ORF, TRBV5-3 has a function that is uncertain. This TCR was sampled from a young woman in good health and CMV-seropositive. Here the CDR3 reads CARSFGHGGASYEQYF. CDR3 nucleotides: TGTGCCAGAAGCTTTGGGCATGGGGGGGCCTCCTACGAGCAGTACTTC.